Only a few counts were recorded for the clone carrying this T cell receptor beta chain. What it recognizes is unknown. The sample originates from a study of cytomegalovirus exposure and HLA in healthy donors. General study findings and limits: Researchers catalogued some 160 TCR beta chains as cytomegalovirus-associated. In a later analysis, V- and J-gene trimming of beta chains associated with a DCLRE1C missense variant, replicated independently.

The PCR contained 60 Vbeta and 13 Jbeta primers. Profiling relied on immunoSEQ multiplex PCR, and the TCRdb table lists in-frame clones only, not all of them. The sample lists about 120,000 clones, roughly 78% occurring once. Germline assignment: CDR1 MDHEN and CDR2 SYDVKM. This CDR3 has 14 amino acids. Trimming stripped 2 bases from V and 4 bases from J, with 8 bases between. Sequences were obtained from PBMCs. V is TRBV28 and J is TRBJ2-2; a possible D gene is TRBD2 (6 bases). The clonotype comes from a man aged 25 to 45 in good health and CMV-seronegative. The CDR3 coding sequence is TGTGCCAGCAGTTTAGCCGGGGGCACCGGGGAGCTGTTTTTT. Amino acids: CASSLAGGTGELFF.